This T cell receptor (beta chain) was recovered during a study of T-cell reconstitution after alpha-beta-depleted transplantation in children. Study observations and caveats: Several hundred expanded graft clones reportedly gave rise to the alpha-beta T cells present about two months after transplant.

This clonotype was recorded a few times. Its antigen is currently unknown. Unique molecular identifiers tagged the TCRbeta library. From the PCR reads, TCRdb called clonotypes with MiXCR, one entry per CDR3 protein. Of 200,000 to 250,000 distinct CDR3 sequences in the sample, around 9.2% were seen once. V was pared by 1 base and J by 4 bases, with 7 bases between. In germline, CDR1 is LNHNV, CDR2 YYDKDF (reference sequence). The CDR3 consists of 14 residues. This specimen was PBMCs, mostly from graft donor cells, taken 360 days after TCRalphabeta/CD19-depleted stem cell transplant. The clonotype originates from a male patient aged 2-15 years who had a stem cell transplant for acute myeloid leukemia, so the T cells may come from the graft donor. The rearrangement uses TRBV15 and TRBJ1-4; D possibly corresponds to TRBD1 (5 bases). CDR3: CATSRGDSNEKLFF. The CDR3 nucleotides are TGTGCCACCAGCAGAGGCGACAGTAATGAAAAACTGTTTTTT.